These 22 T cell receptor beta chains share one sample of origin, sequenced in a study of blood T cell repertoires in COVID-19. Produced via immunoSEQ multiplex PCR; TCRdb's table is partial and in-frame only. The top ten hold 2.5% to 3% of the sample, which has around 300,000 clones, around four fifths seen once. Input material: peripheral blood. Every receptor here comes from a man younger than 45 with active or convalescent COVID-19.

This CDR3 is CASSPMEGAMGGYTF. The CDR3 bases are TGTGCCAGCTCACCAATGGAGGGTGCGATGGGAGGCTACACCTTC. The chain links TRBV18 to TRBJ1-2; D gene unclear. From germline, CDR1 is KGHSH and CDR2 LQKENI. With 2 bases removed from V and 8 bases from J, the gap between germline ends came to 18 bases. The CDR3 spans 15 residues.

The chain has TRBV6-2 or TRBV6-3 and TRBJ1-2; 10 bases are a match to TRBD1. In germline, CDR1 is MNHEY, CDR2 SVGEGT. This CDR3 comprises 14 residues. The V gene end was trimmed by 6 bases and the J gene end by 8 bases; junction bases not matched to a gene: 9. The CDR3 nucleotides are TGTGCCAGCAGCCCGACAGGGGGCGCGGTGGGCTACACCTTC. This gives the protein CASSPTGGAVGYTF.

V usage is TRBV5-1 and J usage is TRBJ1-2; D is unclear. CDR1 and CDR2 (germline): SGHRS, YFSETQ. This CDR3 is built from 16 residues. V was shortened by 4 bases and J by 4 bases, with 20 bases between the two germline ends. For the CDR3, the DNA is TGCGCCAGCAGCGTCCCGGGGAACGGTCTTGGCTATGGCTACACCTTC. Translation: CASSVPGNGLGYGYTF.

The chain is built from TRBV12-3 or TRBV12-4 and TRBJ1-2, with a possible D match to TRBD1 (5 bases). This CDR3 contains 13 residues. Trimming removed 3 bases from V and 8 bases from J, with 13 bases in between. The CDR3 here is CASSFRQGMGYTF. Written as DNA, the CDR3 is TGTGCCAGCAGTTTCCGGCAGGGAATGGGCTACACCTTC.

The genes are TRBV15 and TRBJ2-5; 8 nucleotides match TRBD2. Germline-derived CDR1 and CDR2 are LNHNV and YYDKDF (reference sequence). The junction had 3 bases not matched to a gene; V was cut back by 3 bases and J by 3 bases. CDR3 length: 14 residues. The CDR3: CATSRERGKETQYF. The CDR3, as DNA: TGTGCCACCAGCAGGGAGCGGGGGAAAGAGACCCAGTACTTC.

The chain has TRBV24-1 and TRBJ2-7; 10 nucleotides agree with TRBD1. The V and J ends lost 1 base and 1 base, in that order; junction bases with no gene match: 3. Germline V gene lookup returns CDR1 KGHDR and CDR2 SFDVKD. The length of the CDR3 is 16 residues. CDR3 nucleotides: TGTGCCACCAGTGATTTCGGACAGGGGGGTTCCTACGAGCAGTACTTC. This encodes CATSDFGQGGSYEQYF.

The chain couples TRBV4-1 to TRBJ2-7; 7 bases map to TRBD1. The ends lost 1 base at V and 2 bases at J; junction bases unmatched: 5. The CDR3 is 15 residues long. Germline V gives CDR1 MGHRA, CDR2 YSYEKL. CDR3 loop: CASSQVTGATYEQYF. The DNA of the CDR3 is TGCGCCAGCAGCCAAGTAACAGGGGCGACCTACGAGCAGTACTTC.

The chain combines TRBV24-1 with TRBJ1-2, with TRBD1 matching over 10 bases. Trimming took 4 bases from V and 2 from J; bases not matched to a gene: 9. The germline V gene encodes CDR1 KGHDR and CDR2 SFDVKD. The CDR3 has 17 amino acids. CDR3 coding DNA: TGTGCCACCAGTGACGGGGGGACAGGGGATAACAACTATGGCTACACCTTC. It is translated as CATSDGGTGDNNYGYTF.

The CDR3 region is CASSIGHASNQPQHF. The CDR3 DNA is TGTGCCAGTAGTATAGGACACGCAAGCAATCAGCCCCAGCATTTT. The chain is built from TRBV19 and TRBJ1-5, with no clear D. Germline CDR1 and CDR2: LNHDA and SQIVND (reference sequence). Trimming removed 1 base at V and 1 base at J, with 8 bases between. The CDR3 length is 15 residues.

On this clone itself: This same CDR3 is encoded by further DNA sequences in the sample. The chain recombines TRBV7-9 with TRBJ2-1, with D possibly TRBD2 on 5 matching bases. The CDR3 has 16 amino acids. Trimming took off 4 bases at V and 0 bases at J, with 13 bases between the two ends. In germline, CDR1 is SEHNR, CDR2 FQNEAQ (reference sequence). The CDR3 reads CASSWERTSSYNEQFF. CDR3 in DNA: TGTGCCAGCAGCTGGGAGCGTACGAGCTCCTACAATGAGCAGTTCTTC.

This rearrangement joins TRBV11-2 to TRBJ1-4; D is possibly TRBD1 (6 bases). Trimming stripped 2 bases from V and 5 bases from J, with 15 bases between. This CDR3 is built from 16 residues. The germline gives CDR1 SGHAT, CDR2 FQNNGV. As DNA, the CDR3 is TGTGCCAGCAGCTTATCCGTCGGGACACAGAATGAAAAACTGTTTTTT. Its translation is CASSLSVGTQNEKLFF.

Only a few counts were recorded for this clone. The chain has TRBV9 and TRBJ1-1, with D unclear. The CDR3 contains 15 residues. Germline loops: CDR1 SGDLS, CDR2 YYNGEE. V was shortened by 7 bases and J by 4 bases, with 20 bases between the two germline ends. DNA for the CDR3: TGTGCCAGCTCCGCACGGGGTGGGGAAGGCACTGAAGCTTTCTTT. Encoded protein: CASSARGGEGTEAFF.

This clone showed up just a few times. The chain links TRBV18 to TRBJ2-5; 7 bases match TRBD1. The CDR3 length is 14 residues. J was trimmed by 5 bases and V by 5 bases; bases with no gene match: 8. Germline V gives CDR1 KGHSH, CDR2 LQKENI. CDR3: CASSNTGELETQYF. CDR3 nucleotides: TGTGCCAGCTCAAATACAGGGGAACTGGAGACCCAGTACTTC. Filled out from reference TRBV18 and TRBJ2-5, the complete variable domain reads NAGVMQNPRHLVRRRGQEARLRCSPMKGHSHVYWYRQLPEEGLKFMVYLQKENIIDESGMPKERFSAEFPKEGPSILRIQQVVRGDSAAYFCASSNTGELETQYFGPGTRLLVL.

The V and J genes are TRBV9 and TRBJ2-1; D might be TRBD2 (6 bases). Germline CDR1 reads SGDLS; CDR2 reads YYNGEE. The V and J ends lost 4 bases and 3 bases respectively, with 11 bases between them. This CDR3 comprises 14 residues. The CDR3 loop reads CASSRGGVYNEQFF. The CDR3 nucleotides read TGTGCCAGCAGCCGGGGCGGGGTCTACAATGAGCAGTTCTTC.

The chain links TRBV19 to TRBJ2-7; D perhaps matches TRBD1 (5 bases). Trimming left V 3 bases short and J 7 bases short, with 13 bases between. Germline assignment: CDR1 LNHDA and CDR2 SQIVND (reference sequence). The CDR3 runs 13 residues. The CDR3 DNA reads as TGTGCCAGTAGTATGGGCAGGGTAGGAGAGCAGTACTTC. This translates into CASSMGRVGEQYF.

This sequence joins TRBV5-8 and TRBJ2-1, with 8 bases aligning to TRBD2. Germline CDR1 reads SGHTS; CDR2 reads YDEGEE. With V trimmed by 7 bases and J by 9 bases, 15 bases remained unmatched. The CDR3 consists of 15 residues. In nucleotides, the CDR3 is TGTGCCAGCCAGTCTCAAGCGGGGGAATATTCTGAGCAGTTCTTC. Protein product: CASQSQAGEYSEQFF.

In this sample, this clone turned up a few times. The chain couples TRBV23-1 to TRBJ2-3, with TRBD2 matching 11 bases. TRBV23-1 is labeled an ORF, and its function is uncertain. V dropped 10 bases and J dropped 2; count of bases not matched to a gene: 5. The CDR3 is 14 amino acids. CDR3 DNA sequence: TGCGCCAAACTAGCGGGAGCCTACACAGATACGCAGTATTTT. This encodes CAKLAGAYTDTQYF.

The chain has TRBV10-1 and TRBJ2-7; 13 bases agree with TRBD2. CDR1 is WNHNN, CDR2 SYGVQD, per germline (reference sequence). Trimming cost V 5 bases and J 3 bases; bases outside gene matches: 1. The CDR3 is 14 amino acids. CDR3 amino acids: CASSWTSGGYEQYF. As DNA, the CDR3 is TGCGCCAGCAGTTGGACTAGCGGGGGCTACGAGCAGTACTTC.

A single count supports this clone. The chain recombines TRBV19 with TRBJ2-6; TRBD1 matches 9 bases. The V and J ends lost 5 bases and 0 bases, in that order; junction bases with no gene match: 8. Germline CDR1 reads LNHDA; CDR2 reads SQIVND (reference sequence). The CDR3 length is 18 residues. The CDR3 DNA follows: TGTGCCAGTAGTCTGGGACAGGGAAGGAACTCTGGGGCCAACGTCCTGACTTTC. Its protein product is CASSLGQGRNSGANVLTF.

This CDR3 is CATRYSGDVNTQYF. In nucleotides, the CDR3 is TGTGCCACCAGATATAGCGGGGACGTAAATACGCAGTATTTT. The chain recombines TRBV24-1 with TRBJ2-3; 8 bases line up with TRBD2. The CDR3 consists of 14 residues. Germline CDR1 is KGHDR and CDR2 is SFDVKD. With V trimmed by 7 bases and J by 7 bases, 9 bases remained unmatched.

V and J are TRBV14 and TRBJ2-7, with 7 bases aligning to TRBD1. In germline, CDR1 is SGHDN, CDR2 FVKESK. CDR3 length: 14 amino acids. Unmatched junction bases numbered 4, after V lost 2 bases and J lost 3 bases. CDR3 DNA sequence: TGTGCCAGCAGCCAACTCGGACAGGTCTACGAGCAGTACTTC. This codes for CASSQLGQVYEQYF.

The J gene is TRBJ2-3, the V gene TRBV7-8; 7 bases line up with TRBD1. Germline-derived CDR1 and CDR2 are SGHVS and FQNEAQ. J was trimmed by 0 bases and V by 8 bases; bases with no gene match: 8. This CDR3 is 15 amino acids long. CDR3 sequence: CASEPDRFSTDTQYF. CDR3 DNA sequence: TGTGCCAGCGAACCGGACAGGTTTAGCACAGATACGCAGTATTTT.